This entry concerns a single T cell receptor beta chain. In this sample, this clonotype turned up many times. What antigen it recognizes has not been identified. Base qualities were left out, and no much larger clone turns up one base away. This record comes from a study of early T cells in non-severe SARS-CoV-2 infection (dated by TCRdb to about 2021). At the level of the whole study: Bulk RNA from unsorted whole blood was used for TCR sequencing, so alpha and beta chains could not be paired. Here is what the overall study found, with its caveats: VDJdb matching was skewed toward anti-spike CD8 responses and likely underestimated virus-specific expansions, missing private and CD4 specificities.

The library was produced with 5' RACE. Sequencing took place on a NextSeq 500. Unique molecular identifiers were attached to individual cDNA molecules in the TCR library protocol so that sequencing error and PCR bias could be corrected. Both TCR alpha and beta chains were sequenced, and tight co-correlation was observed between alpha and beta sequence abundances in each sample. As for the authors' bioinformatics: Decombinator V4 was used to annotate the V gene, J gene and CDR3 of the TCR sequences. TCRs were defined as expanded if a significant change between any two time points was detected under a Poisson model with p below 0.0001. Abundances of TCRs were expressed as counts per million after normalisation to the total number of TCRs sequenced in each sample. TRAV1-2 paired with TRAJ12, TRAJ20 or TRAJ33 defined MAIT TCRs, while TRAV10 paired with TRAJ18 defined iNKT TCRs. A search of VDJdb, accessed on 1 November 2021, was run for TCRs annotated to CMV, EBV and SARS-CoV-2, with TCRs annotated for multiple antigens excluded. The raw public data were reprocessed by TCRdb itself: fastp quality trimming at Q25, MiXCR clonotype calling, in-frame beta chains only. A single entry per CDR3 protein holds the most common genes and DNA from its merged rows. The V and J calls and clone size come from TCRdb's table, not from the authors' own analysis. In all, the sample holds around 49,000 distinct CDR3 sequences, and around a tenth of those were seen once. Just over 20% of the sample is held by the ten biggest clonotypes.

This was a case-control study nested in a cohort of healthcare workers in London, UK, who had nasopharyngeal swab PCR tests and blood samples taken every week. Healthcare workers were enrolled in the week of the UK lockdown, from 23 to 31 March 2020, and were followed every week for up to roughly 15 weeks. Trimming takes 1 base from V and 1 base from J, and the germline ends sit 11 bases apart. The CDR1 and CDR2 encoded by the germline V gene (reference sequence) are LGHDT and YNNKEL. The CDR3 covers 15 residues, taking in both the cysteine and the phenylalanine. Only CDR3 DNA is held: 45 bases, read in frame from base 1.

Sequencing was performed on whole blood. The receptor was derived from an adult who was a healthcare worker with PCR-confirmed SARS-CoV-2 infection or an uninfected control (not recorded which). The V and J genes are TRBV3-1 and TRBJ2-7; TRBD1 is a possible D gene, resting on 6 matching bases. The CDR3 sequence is CASSQAGQHSYEQYF. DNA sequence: TGTGCCAGCAGCCAAGCAGGACAGCATTCCTACGAGCAGTACTTC.